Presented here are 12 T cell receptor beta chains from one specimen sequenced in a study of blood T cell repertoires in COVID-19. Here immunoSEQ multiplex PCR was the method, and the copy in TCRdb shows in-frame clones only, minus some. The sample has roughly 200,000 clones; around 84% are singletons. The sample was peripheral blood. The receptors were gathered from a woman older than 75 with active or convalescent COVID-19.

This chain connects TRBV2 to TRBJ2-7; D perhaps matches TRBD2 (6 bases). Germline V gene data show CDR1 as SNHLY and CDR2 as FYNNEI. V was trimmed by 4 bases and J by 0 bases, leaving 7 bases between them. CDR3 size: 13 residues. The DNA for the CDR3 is TGTGCCAGCAGTGTGGGAGGCTCCTACGAGCAGTACTTC. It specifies CASSVGGSYEQYF.

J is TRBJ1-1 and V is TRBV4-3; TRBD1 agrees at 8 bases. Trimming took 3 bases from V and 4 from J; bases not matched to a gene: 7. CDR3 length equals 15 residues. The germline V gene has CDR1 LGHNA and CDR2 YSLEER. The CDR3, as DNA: TGCGCCAGCAGCCAGGCGGACAGGGCCGGCACTGAAGCTTTCTTT. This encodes CASSQADRAGTEAFF.

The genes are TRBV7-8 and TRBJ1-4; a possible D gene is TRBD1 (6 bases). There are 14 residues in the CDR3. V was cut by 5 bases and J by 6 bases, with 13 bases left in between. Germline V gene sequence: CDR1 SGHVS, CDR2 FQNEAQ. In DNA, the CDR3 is TGTGCCAGCAGCCTCAACAGGGCGGATGAAAAACTGTTTTTT. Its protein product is CASSLNRADEKLFF.

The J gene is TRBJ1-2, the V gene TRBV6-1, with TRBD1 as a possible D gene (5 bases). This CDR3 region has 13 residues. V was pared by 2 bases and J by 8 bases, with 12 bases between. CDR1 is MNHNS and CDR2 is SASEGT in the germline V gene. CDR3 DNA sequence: TGTGCCAGCAGTGAAACGCAGGGTAAGGGCTACACCTTC. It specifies CASSETQGKGYTF.

This chain's CDR3 is CASSQVWGEKLFF. The CDR3 DNA sequence: TGTGCCAGCAGCCAAGTATGGGGCGAAAAACTGTTTTTT. The V gene is TRBV3-1 (or the pseudogene TRBV3-2), the J gene TRBJ1-4; D is possibly TRBD1 (5 bases). V lost 1 base to trimming and J lost 8 bases, with 8 bases between them. Germline assignment: CDR1 LGHDT and CDR2 YNNKEL (reference sequence). CDR3 length: 13 residues.

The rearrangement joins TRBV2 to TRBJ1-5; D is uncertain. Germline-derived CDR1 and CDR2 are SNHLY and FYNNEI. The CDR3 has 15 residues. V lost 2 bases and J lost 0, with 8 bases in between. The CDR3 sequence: CASSELGDSNQPQHF. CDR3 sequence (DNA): TGTGCCAGCAGTGAACTGGGCGATAGCAATCAGCCCCAGCATTTT.

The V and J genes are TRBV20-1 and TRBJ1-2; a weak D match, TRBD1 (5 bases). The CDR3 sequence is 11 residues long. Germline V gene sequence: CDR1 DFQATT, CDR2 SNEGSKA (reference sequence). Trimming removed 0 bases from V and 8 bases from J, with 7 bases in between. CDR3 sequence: CSARDSGGYTF. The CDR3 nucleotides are TGCAGTGCTAGAGATTCAGGGGGCTACACCTTC.

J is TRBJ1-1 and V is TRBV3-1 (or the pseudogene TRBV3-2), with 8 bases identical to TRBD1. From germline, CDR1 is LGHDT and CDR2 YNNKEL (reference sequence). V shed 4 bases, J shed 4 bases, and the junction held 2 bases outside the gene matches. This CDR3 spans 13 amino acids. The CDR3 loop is CASSPGQGTEAFF. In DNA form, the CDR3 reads TGTGCCAGCAGCCCAGGACAGGGCACTGAAGCTTTCTTT.

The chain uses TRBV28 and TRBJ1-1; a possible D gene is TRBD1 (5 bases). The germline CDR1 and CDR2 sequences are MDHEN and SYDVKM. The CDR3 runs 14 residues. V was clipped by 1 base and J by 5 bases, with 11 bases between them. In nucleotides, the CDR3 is TGTGCCAGCAGTTTATCGGGGGTTTGGACTGAAGCTTTCTTT. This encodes CASSLSGVWTEAFF.

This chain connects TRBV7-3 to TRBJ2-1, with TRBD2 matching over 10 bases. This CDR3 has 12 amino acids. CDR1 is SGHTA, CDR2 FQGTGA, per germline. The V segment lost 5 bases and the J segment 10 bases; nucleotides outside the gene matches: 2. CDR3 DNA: TGTGCCAGCAGCCAACTAGCGGGGGAGCAGTTCTTC. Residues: CASSQLAGEQFF.

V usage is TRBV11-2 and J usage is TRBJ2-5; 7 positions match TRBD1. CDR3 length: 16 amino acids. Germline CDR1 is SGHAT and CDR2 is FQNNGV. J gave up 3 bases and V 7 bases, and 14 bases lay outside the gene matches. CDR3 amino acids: CASTRTLGQGEETQYF. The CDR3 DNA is TGTGCCAGCACCCGAACCCTAGGGCAGGGGGAAGAGACCCAGTACTTC. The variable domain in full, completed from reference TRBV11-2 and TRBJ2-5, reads EAGVAQSPRYKIIEKRQSVAFWCNPISGHATLYWYQQILGQGPKLLIQFQNNGVVDDSQLPKDRFSAERLKGVDSTLKIQPAKLEDSAVYLCASTRTLGQGEETQYFGPGTRLLVL.

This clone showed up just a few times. The CDR3 here is CASRGQGSSYEQYF. The CDR3 DNA follows: TGTGCCAGCAGGGGACAGGGGAGCTCCTACGAGCAGTACTTC. V and J are TRBV2 and TRBJ2-7; 10 nucleotides align to TRBD1. CDR1 is SNHLY and CDR2 is FYNNEI in the germline V gene. V shed 6 bases, J shed 0 bases, and the junction held 2 bases outside the gene matches. The CDR3 is made up of 14 amino acids.